The T cell receptor beta chain described here comes from a study of patients and donors after allogeneic stem cell transplantation. Germline loops: CDR1 MNHNS, CDR2 SASEGT. V was pared by 7 bases and J by 6 bases, with 15 bases between. The CDR3 loop spans 13 amino acids. One entry per CDR3 protein, called by TCRdb with MiXCR from the RT-PCR reads. The data show 2,500 or so distinct CDR3 sequences, 17% seen once. The sample holds a few counts of this clonotype. The rearrangement joins TRBV6-1 to TRBJ1-2; D possibly corresponds to TRBD1 (6 bases). Sequencing used blood, either unsorted or a sorted T cell fraction (not recorded which). The receptor comes from a human donor who was either an allogeneic HSCT recipient or a stem cell or donor lymphocyte infusion donor (not recorded which). It is not recorded whose cells these are; they may come from a transplant donor. CDR3 in DNA: TGTGCCAGCATGCCCCCTAACAGGGATGGCTACACCTTC. It encodes CASMPPNRDGYTF.